The 17 T cell receptor beta chains in this list originate from one sample, sequenced in a study of cytomegalovirus exposure and HLA in healthy donors. Primers for the PCR totalled 60 Vbeta and 13 Jbeta. Sequenced by immunoSEQ multiplex PCR; TCRdb stores in-frame clones only, minus some. The sample includes about 190,000 clones, about 90% of them seen just once. Sequences were obtained from PBMCs. The receptors come from a boy between 2 and 15 years old in good health and CMV-seronegative.

For the CDR3, the DNA is TGCGCCAGCAGCTTGCAGGGAAGGGAAAAACTGTTTTTT. Amino acids: CASSLQGREKLFF. The chain joins TRBV5-1 to TRBJ1-4, with D possibly being TRBD1 (5 bases). The length of the CDR3 is 13 residues. The V and J ends lost 1 base and 8 bases respectively, with 9 bases between them. Germline-derived CDR1 and CDR2 are SGHRS and YFSETQ.

V is TRBV18 and J is TRBJ1-2; D possibly corresponds to TRBD1 (5 bases). The CDR3 extends over 16 amino acids. The V gene's germline CDR1 is KGHSH and CDR2 LQKENI. Trimming removed 4 bases at V and 4 bases at J, with 19 bases between. Here the CDR3 reads CASSRNHRPDIYGYTF. Here the CDR3 DNA reads TGTGCCAGCTCACGAAATCACAGGCCTGATATCTATGGCTACACCTTC.

The rearrangement joins TRBV28 to TRBJ1-5; 7 bases map to TRBD1. The CDR3 extends over 13 amino acids. V was pared by 11 bases and J by 0 bases, with 4 bases of the junction left unmatched. Germline values: CDR1 MDHEN, CDR2 SYDVKM. CDR3 sequence (DNA): TGTGCCGGGGGGACAGCTAGCAATCAGCCCCAGCATTTT. It codes for CAGGTASNQPQHF.

The genes are TRBV5-5 and TRBJ1-1, with D uncertain. This CDR3 region has 15 residues. Trimming took 4 bases from V and 6 from J, leaving 19 bases between them. The V gene's germline CDR1 is SGHKS and CDR2 YYEKEE (reference sequence). CDR3 DNA sequence: TGTGCCAGCAGCCCCCCGTGGGTTCTTAGCGCTGAAGCTTTCTTT. It specifies CASSPPWVLSAEAFF.

This rearrangement joins TRBV5-4 to TRBJ2-5; 7 bases match TRBD1. With 3 bases clipped from V and 10 bases from J, the junction kept 9 bases outside the gene matches. Germline CDR1 SGHNT, CDR2 YYREEE (reference sequence). This CDR3 has 13 amino acids. The CDR3 sequence: CASSSRTGYGQYF. The CDR3 bases are TGTGCCAGCAGCTCCCGGACAGGTTACGGCCAGTACTTC.

This clone was recorded once. The V and J genes are TRBV27 and TRBJ2-7; D is undetermined. This CDR3 region has 15 residues. Trimming pared 2 bases from V and 5 bases from J, leaving 16 bases between. Germline CDR1 and CDR2: MNHEY and SMNVEV (reference sequence). The chain's CDR3 is CASSLENYLPNEQYF. The CDR3 region has the DNA TGTGCCAGCAGTTTAGAGAACTACTTACCCAACGAGCAGTACTTC.

Worth noting for this clone: One end of the junction varies from germline; a read error may be responsible. The V and J genes are TRBV4-1 and TRBJ2-1, with TRBD1 identical over 8 bases. The CDR3 length is 13 residues. CDR1 and CDR2 from the germline V gene are MGHRA and YSYEKL. Here the CDR3 reads CASSPTPADRAIF. CDR3 bases: TGCGCCAGCAGCCCCACCCCAGCGGACAGGGCGATCTTC.

Only one count was recorded for this clone. This rearrangement joins TRBV19 to TRBJ2-3; D perhaps matches TRBD2 (7 bases). Trimming pared 6 bases from V and 5 bases from J, leaving 36 bases between. The CDR3 consists of 21 residues. Germline CDR1 reads LNHDA; CDR2 reads SQIVND (reference sequence). The CDR3 DNA follows: TGTGCCAGTAGAAGCCCAGGACGGCACCTCCGGGGGGCCGCGAAAGGAGATACGCAGTATTTT. Translated, it gives CASRSPGRHLRGAAKGDTQYF.

This chain joins TRBV15 and TRBJ1-2; D remains unclear. The CDR3 length is 17 residues. Trimming removed 4 bases from V and 5 bases from J, with 23 bases in between. Germline V CDR1 and CDR2: LNHNV, YYDKDF (reference sequence). CDR3 in amino acids: CATSTGLGPIGGYGYTF. The CDR3 DNA sequence: TGTGCCACCAGCACAGGTTTAGGCCCCATCGGAGGGTATGGCTACACCTTC.

This sequence joins TRBV5-1 and TRBJ2-1; 8 positions agree with TRBD2. With 0 bases clipped from V and 7 bases from J, the junction kept 9 bases outside the gene matches. This CDR3 has 16 residues. Germline assignment: CDR1 SGHRS and CDR2 YFSETQ. CDR3 residues: CASSLGWAGGGNEQFF. DNA of the CDR3: TGCGCCAGCAGCTTGGGGTGGGCGGGAGGTGGAAATGAGCAGTTCTTC.

The chain employs TRBV29-1 and TRBJ2-7, with 7 bases fitting TRBD2. The CDR3 contains 14 residues. V shed 5 bases, J shed 0 bases, and the junction held 7 bases outside the gene matches. In germline, CDR1 is SQVTM, CDR2 ANQGSEA. The CDR3 loop reads CSVPGGWGSYEQYF. The CDR3 coding sequence is TGCAGCGTTCCCGGGGGGTGGGGCTCCTACGAGCAGTACTTC.

The chain uses TRBV6-1 and TRBJ2-2; 8 bases line up with TRBD1. The CDR3 extends over 17 amino acids. The V gene's germline CDR1 is MNHNS and CDR2 SASEGT. V trimming: 4 bases; J trimming: 0 bases; junction bases outside the gene matches: 7. The CDR3 region is CASSGTGLRANTGELFF. The CDR3 DNA is TGTGCCAGCAGTGGGACAGGGCTTCGCGCGAACACCGGGGAGCTGTTTTTT.

V usage is TRBV7-9 and J usage is TRBJ2-5, with no clear D. This CDR3 has 14 amino acids. Trimming left V 5 bases short and J 1 base short, with 11 bases between. The germline V gene encodes CDR1 SEHNR and CDR2 FQNEAQ (reference sequence). The chain's CDR3 is CASSPLGLQETQYF. The DNA for the CDR3 is TGTGCCAGCAGCCCCTTGGGCCTCCAAGAGACCCAGTACTTC. Complete variable domain (other parts from reference TRBV7-9 and TRBJ2-5): DTGVSQNPRHKITKRGQNVTFRCDPISEHNRLYWYRQTLGQGPEFLTYFQNEAQLEKSRLLSDRFSAERPKGSFSTLEIQRTEQGDSAMYLCASSPLGLQETQYFGPGTRLLVL.

The sample holds a few counts of this clone. The chain combines TRBV7-9 with TRBJ1-4; D remains ambiguous. V lost 5 bases, J lost 8 bases, and 9 bases lay in between. Germline-derived CDR1 and CDR2 are SEHNR and FQNEAQ (reference sequence). There are 12 residues in the CDR3. CDR3 residues: CASSRYQEKLFF. The DNA of the CDR3 is TGTGCCAGCAGCCGCTATCAAGAAAAACTGTTTTTT.

The CDR3 DNA follows: TGTGCCAGCAGTTTTCAGGGAAGAGGTGAACAGCCCCAGCATTTT. It codes for CASSFQGRGEQPQHF. V and J are TRBV27 and TRBJ1-5; TRBD1 might be the D (5 bases). Germline CDR1 and CDR2: MNHEY and SMNVEV (reference sequence). V was clipped by 3 bases and J by 7 bases, with 16 bases between them. The CDR3 runs to 15 residues.

CDR3 DNA: TGTGCCAGCAGTCCACCGGGACTAGCGGGGGTTTACACCGGGGAGCTGTTTTTT. Protein sequence: CASSPPGLAGVYTGELFF. This sequence joins TRBV25-1 and TRBJ2-2, with 14 bases matching TRBD2. J gave up 3 bases and V 5 bases, and 8 bases lay outside the gene matches. This CDR3 comprises 18 residues. The germline V gene encodes CDR1 MGHDK and CDR2 SYGVNS. Together with reference TRBV25-1 and TRBJ2-2, the CDR3 gives the full variable domain: EADIYQTPRYLVIGTGKKITLECSQTMGHDKMYWYQQDPGMELHLIHYSYGVNSTEKGDLSSESTVSRIRTEHFPLTLESARPSHTSQYLCASSPPGLAGVYTGELFFGEGSRLTVL.

The chain has TRBV4-1 and TRBJ1-4; D remains ambiguous. V lost 0 bases, J lost 8 bases, and 7 bases lay in between. This CDR3 is built from 13 residues. CDR1 MGHRA and CDR2 YSYEKL come from the germline V gene. In nucleotides, the CDR3 is TGCGCCAGCAGCCAAGAATCCCTAGAAAAACTGTTTTTT. This translates into CASSQESLEKLFF.